Presented here are 31 T cell receptor beta chains from one specimen sequenced in a study of immune characterization of retroperitoneal liposarcoma. TCRdb recomputed calls from the PCR reads with MiXCR, one row per CDR3 protein. Of thousands of distinct CDR3 sequences listed, over 40% are singletons. The sample consisted of tumor tissue. The receptors stem from a male donor with retroperitoneal liposarcoma.

V and J are TRBV7-2 and TRBJ2-3, with 12 bases identical to TRBD2. TRBJ2-7 explains the end of the DNA better; the J call may be wrong. Germline loops: CDR1 SGHTA, CDR2 FQGNSA. This CDR3 spans 15 amino acids. The CDR3 loop reads CASSEVLAGGPGQYF. The CDR3 DNA reads TGTGCCAGCAGCGAGGTCCTAGCGGGAGGGCCGGGGCAGTACTTC.

The rearrangement links TRBV6-1 to TRBJ2-1; no definite D call. The germline V and J ends were trimmed by 0 bases and 10 bases, with 16 bases remaining between them. Germline-derived CDR1 and CDR2 are MNHNS and SASEGT. CDR3 length: 15 amino acids. Here the CDR3 reads CASSEALTVAYEQFF. DNA of the CDR3: TGTGCCAGCAGTGAAGCGCTAACAGTCGCCTACGAGCAGTTCTTC.

The gene calls are TRBV6-1 and TRBJ2-1; no definite D call. The J call may be in error: the DNA end matches TRBJ2-5 better. The CDR3 loop spans 15 amino acids. CDR1 MNHNS and CDR2 SASEGT come from the germline V gene. Here the CDR3 reads CASSQLQVDQETQYF. In DNA form, the CDR3 reads TGTGCCAGCAGTCAACTTCAGGTGGATCAAGAGACCCAGTACTTC.

By share, this clonotype counts as medium-sized. This chain uses TRBV7-2 with TRBJ2-1, with 9 bases fitting TRBD2. Trimming at V came to 4 bases and at J to 2 bases, leaving 6 bases not matched to a gene. Germline V lookup: CDR1 SGHTA, CDR2 FQGNSA. CDR3 length: 16 amino acids. The CDR3 DNA sequence: TGTGCCAGCAGCTCGAAGCGGGGGGATACCTACAATGAGCAGTTCTTC. Translating it yields CASSSKRGDTYNEQFF.

This clonotype has only one observation. Since a much larger clone is just one base distant, this may be a read error. V usage is TRBV7-6 and J usage is TRBJ2-1; D perhaps matches TRBD2 (6 bases). The DNA matches TRBJ2-7 better at its end, which makes the J call doubtful. This CDR3 comprises 14 residues. Germline V gene sequence: CDR1 SGHVS, CDR2 FNYEAQ. CDR3 nucleotides: TGTGCCAGCACCCGGGGCAGGGACTCCTACGCGCAGTACTTC. Protein: CASTRGRDSYAQYF.

This clonotype turned up a few times. The V call is TRBV27, the J call TRBJ2-1; 8 bases agree with TRBD1. The closer fit of TRBJ2-7 to the DNA end suggests the J call may be wrong. The CDR3 runs to 23 residues. In germline, CDR1 is MNHEY, CDR2 SMNVEV (reference sequence). CDR3: CASSLRGFGSAGGRITRSYEQYF. The DNA of the CDR3 is TGTGCCAGCAGTTTAAGGGGGTTTGGGTCCGCAGGGGGCCGGATAACGCGCAGCTACGAGCAGTACTTC.

This clonotype occurred a few times. This sequence joins TRBV6-6 and TRBJ2-6; TRBD1 is a possible D gene (5 bases). CDR1 is MNHNY, CDR2 SVGAGI, per germline (reference sequence). CDR3 length: 16 residues. With 0 bases removed from V and 0 bases from J, the gap between germline ends came to 6 bases. In nucleotides, the CDR3 is TGTGCCAGCAGTTACTCAGGGGACTCTGGGGCCAACGTCCTGACTTTC. It is translated as CASSYSGDSGANVLTF.

The count of this clonotype is one. The V call is TRBV7-8, the J call TRBJ2-3; the match to TRBD1 covers 7 bases. CDR1 is SGHVS and CDR2 is FQNEAQ in the germline V gene. The CDR3 has 14 amino acids. J lost 0 bases, V lost 7 bases, and 4 bases had no gene match. The CDR3 is CASTRDRSTDTQYF. Here the CDR3 DNA reads TGTGCCAGCACCAGGGACAGAAGCACAGATACGCAGTATTTT. Full variable domain (missing parts from reference TRBV7-8 and TRBJ2-3): GAGVSQSPRYKVAKRGQDVALRCDPISGHVSLFWYQQALGQGPEFLTYFQNEAQLDKSGLPSDRFFAERPEGSVSTLKIQRTQQEDSAVYLCASTRDRSTDTQYFGPGTRLTVL.

The chain couples TRBV12-3 or TRBV12-4 to TRBJ2-3, with D perhaps TRBD1 (6 bases). The J call may be mistaken, given a closer DNA end match to TRBJ2-7. The CDR3 extends over 13 amino acids. CDR3 in amino acids: CASRPRTDNEQYF. DNA for the CDR3: TGTGCCAGCAGGCCGAGGACAGACAATGAGCAGTACTTC.

The V call is TRBV11-2, the J call TRBJ2-5; TRBD2 matches 7 bases. The J call may be in error: the DNA end matches TRBJ2-1 better. Germline CDR1 reads SGHAT; CDR2 reads FQNNGV. This CDR3 is built from 14 residues. The CDR3: CASSPREVITEQFF. CDR3 nucleotide sequence: TGTGCCAGCAGCCCCCGGGAGGTTATCACTGAGCAGTTCTTC.

There are a few counts of this clonotype. The chain employs TRBV6-6 and TRBJ2-3; 10 nucleotides match TRBD2. The DNA end is a closer match to TRBJ2-1, so the J assignment may be wrong. The CDR3 has 20 amino acids. Germline CDR1 reads MNHNY; CDR2 reads SVGAGI (reference sequence). CDR3 in amino acids: CASSYSRGYERGGLEETQFF. Here the CDR3 DNA reads TGTGCCAGCAGTTACTCGAGGGGTTACGAGCGGGGGGGCCTAGAAGAGACCCAGTTCTTC.

For this clonotype: A read error is possible here, since a much larger clone lies one base away. The V call is TRBV7-6, the J call TRBJ2-1; 9 bases align to TRBD1. CDR1 and CDR2 from the germline V gene are SGHVS and FNYEAQ. CDR3 length equals 20 residues. The CDR3 bases are TGTGCCAACAGCTTACAGCCCGGGACAGGGACTACCGGGACGCAGTTGGTGCAGTTCTTC. Protein: CANSLQPGTGTTGTQLVQFF.

The table lists this clonotype with a few counts. CDR3 in DNA: TGTGCCAGCACCACCCCGGGACAGGGGAGGGACATTCAGTACTTC. Translated: CASTTPGQGRDIQYF. The V gene is TRBV7-2, the J gene TRBJ2-1; 10 bases agree with TRBD1. The J call may be incorrect, as the DNA end agrees better with TRBJ2-4. Germline V CDR1 and CDR2: SGHTA, FQGNSA. This CDR3 has 15 amino acids.

The chain couples TRBV11-3 to TRBJ2-1; 7 nucleotides match TRBD2. Germline loops: CDR1 SGHNT, CDR2 YENEEA. J was trimmed by 8 bases and V by 1 base; bases with no gene match: 11. This CDR3 has 16 amino acids. CDR3 sequence reads: CASSLAWGGSHDEQFF. The CDR3 nucleotides are TGTGCCAGCAGCTTAGCTTGGGGCGGGAGTCATGATGAGCAGTTCTTC.

The chain employs TRBV27 and TRBJ2-5, with unresolved D. The germline V and J ends were trimmed by 5 bases and 2 bases, with 6 bases remaining between them. Germline V CDR1 and CDR2: MNHEY, SMNVEV (reference sequence). This CDR3 has 12 residues. The CDR3 DNA reads as TGTGCCAGCAGTCTACTTCAAGAGACCCAGTACTTC. This translates into CASSLLQETQYF.

The CDR3 sequence is CASSISLTSGSYEQFF. In nucleotides, the CDR3 is TGTGCCAGCAGCATTTCGCTGACTAGCGGGAGTTACGAGCAGTTCTTC. V and J are TRBV7-6 and TRBJ2-1, with 12 bases matching TRBD2. The length of the CDR3 is 16 residues. Germline CDR1 SGHVS, CDR2 FNYEAQ. V lost 5 bases to trimming and J lost 10 bases; unmatched junction nucleotides: 12.

This clonotype has just one count. The CDR3 here is CASSQDRGTGPYEQYF. The CDR3 region has the DNA TGCGCCAGCAGCCAAGATAGAGGGACAGGTCCCTACGAGCAGTACTTC. J is TRBJ2-4 and V is TRBV4-3; 8 bases align to TRBD1. Judging by the DNA end, TRBJ2-7 fits better; the J call may be wrong. CDR3 length equals 16 residues. The V gene's germline CDR1 is LGHNA and CDR2 YSLEER.

Remarks on this clonotype: One base away lies a much larger clone, so this may be a sequencing read error. Since the CDR3 does not end with the conserved phenylalanine or tryptophan, this likely comes from a read error. The CDR3 region is CASRSSGELFS. CDR3 nucleotides: TGTGCCAGCAGGAGTAGCGGGGAGCTGTTTTCT. The gene calls are TRBV12-3 or TRBV12-4 and TRBJ2-2; D gene uncertain. Trimming pared 6 bases from V and 7 bases from J, leaving 6 bases between. CDR3 size: 11 residues.

By sample fraction, this clonotype is medium-sized. V is TRBV7-6 and J is TRBJ2-1; D not certain. The end of the DNA is better explained by TRBJ2-7, so the J call may be wrong. This CDR3 has 16 amino acids. Germline V CDR1 and CDR2: SGHVS, FNYEAQ. CDR3 protein: CASSLAHRPERNEQYF. Written as DNA, the CDR3 is TGTGCCAGCAGCTTAGCCCATCGACCCGAGAGGAATGAGCAGTACTTC.

The V and J genes are TRBV6-8 and TRBJ2-5; D gene ambiguous. The J call may be incorrect, as the DNA end agrees better with TRBJ2-1. Germline V gene lookup returns CDR1 MNHGY and CDR2 SAAAGT. The CDR3 is made up of 12 amino acids. The CDR3 spells CASSSLRREQFF. The CDR3, as DNA: TGTGCCAGCAGCTCCCTCAGGCGTGAGCAGTTCTTC.

The V gene is TRBV11-3, the J gene TRBJ2-1; TRBD2 matches at 9 bases. The CDR3 loop spans 15 amino acids. Germline V gene sequence: CDR1 SGHNT, CDR2 YENEEA. J lost 4 bases, V lost 3 bases, and 4 bases had no gene match. The CDR3 coding sequence is TGTGCCAGCAGCTTGGGTCTAGCGGGGTACAATGAGCAGTTCTTC. Protein sequence: CASSLGLAGYNEQFF.

V is TRBV14 and J is TRBJ2-1; weak D call: TRBD2 (5 bases). TRBJ2-5 matches the DNA end more closely, so the J call is doubtful. The CDR3 consists of 14 residues. Per germline, CDR1 SGHDN and CDR2 FVKESK. CDR3 nucleotide sequence: TGTGCCAGCAGCTTCGGCAGGCGGGCGGGGACCCAGTACTTC. Translation gives CASSFGRRAGTQYF.

V and J are TRBV7-6 and TRBJ1-6; 10 bases map to TRBD1. In germline, CDR1 is SGHVS, CDR2 FNYEAQ. V lost 5 bases, J lost 10 bases, and 8 bases stayed unmatched. The CDR3 contains 15 residues. CDR3 region: CASSPGDRGGSPLHF. The CDR3 nucleotides are TGTGCCAGCAGCCCAGGGGACAGGGGAGGCTCACCCCTCCACTTT. The full variable domain, completed using reference TRBV7-6 and TRBJ1-6, is GAGVSQSPRYKVTKRGQDVALRCDPISGHVSLYWYRQALGQGPEFLTYFNYEAQQDKSGLPNDRFSAERPEGSISTLTIQRTEQRDSAMYRCASSPGDRGGSPLHFGNGTRLTVT.

This clonotype counts as medium-sized (0.01 to 0.1%). This chain connects TRBV10-3 to TRBJ2-2, with 8 bases that match TRBD2. Trimming at V came to 3 bases and at J to 6 bases, leaving 3 bases not matched to a gene. This CDR3 spans 14 amino acids. CDR1 is ENHRY and CDR2 is SYGVKD in the germline V gene. For the CDR3, the DNA is TGTGCCATCAGTGATGTCGGGGGGGCCGGGGAGCTGTTTTTT. As protein: CAISDVGGAGELFF.

By its share, this clonotype is medium-sized. The chain recombines TRBV6-1 with TRBJ2-7; TRBD1 matches 8 bases. This CDR3 region has 14 residues. Germline assignment: CDR1 MNHNS and CDR2 SASEGT. Unmatched junction bases numbered 5, after V lost 5 bases and J lost 2 bases. The CDR3 nucleotides read TGTGCCAGCAGTTCATACAGGGGGACCTACGAGCAGTACTTC. It codes for CASSSYRGTYEQYF.

Here the CDR3 reads CASSYTGYLDTYTGELFF. Here the CDR3 DNA reads TGTGCCAGCAGTTACACAGGATACTTAGACACTTACACCGGGGAGCTGTTTTTT. The V call is TRBV6-5, the J call TRBJ2-2, with a tentative D call TRBD1 (5 bases). From germline, CDR1 is MNHEY and CDR2 SVGAGI. V lost 2 bases and J 3 bases, leaving 19 bases between the germline ends. This CDR3 is 18 amino acids long.

Judged by abundance, this clonotype is medium-sized. The CDR3 DNA follows: TGTGCCAGCAGTGAAATGGTAGGTGGGTTCTACGAGCAGTTCTTC. It specifies CASSEMVGGFYEQFF. The rearrangement joins TRBV6-1 to TRBJ2-1; D is unresolved. Between the trimmed V and J ends, which lost 2 bases and 10 bases, there was a span of 18 bases. Germline V gene lookup returns CDR1 MNHNS and CDR2 SASEGT. This CDR3 comprises 15 residues.

Only a few counts were recorded for this clonotype. The chain uses TRBV6-6 and TRBJ2-1; 9 nucleotides match TRBD1. CDR1 is MNHNY, CDR2 SVGAGI, per germline (reference sequence). The CDR3 runs 14 residues. J lost 9 bases, V lost 1 base, and 4 bases had no gene match. The CDR3: CASSYWDRAAEQFF. The CDR3 DNA follows: TGTGCCAGCAGTTACTGGGACAGGGCGGCTGAGCAGTTCTTC.

This clonotype has just a few counts. The chain uses TRBV6-1 and TRBJ2-1; 7 nucleotides align to TRBD2. The CDR3 has 16 residues. The V segment lost 5 bases and the J segment 3 bases; nucleotides outside the gene matches: 10. Germline V gives CDR1 MNHNS, CDR2 SASEGT. The CDR3 region is CASSSARGDYYNEQFF. The CDR3 DNA follows: TGTGCCAGCAGTTCCGCACGGGGGGACTACTACAATGAGCAGTTCTTC.

V gene TRBV6-1 combines with J gene TRBJ2-5, with no clear D. The J call could be wrong; TRBJ2-1 is a better fit for the DNA end. This CDR3 is 14 amino acids long. In germline, CDR1 is MNHNS, CDR2 SASEGT. CDR3 sequence reads: CASSVVRLSNEQFF. CDR3 in DNA: TGTGCCAGCAGTGTGGTAAGGCTTTCCAATGAGCAGTTCTTC.

This clonotype qualifies as medium-sized. This chain uses TRBV12-3 or TRBV12-4 with TRBJ2-1; TRBD1 agrees at 10 bases. The end of the DNA fits TRBJ2-7 better, so the J call may be wrong. CDR3 size: 15 residues. CDR3 residues: CATTFGTGVSYEQYF. CDR3 in DNA: TGTGCCACCACCTTTGGGACAGGGGTATCTTATGAGCAGTACTTC.